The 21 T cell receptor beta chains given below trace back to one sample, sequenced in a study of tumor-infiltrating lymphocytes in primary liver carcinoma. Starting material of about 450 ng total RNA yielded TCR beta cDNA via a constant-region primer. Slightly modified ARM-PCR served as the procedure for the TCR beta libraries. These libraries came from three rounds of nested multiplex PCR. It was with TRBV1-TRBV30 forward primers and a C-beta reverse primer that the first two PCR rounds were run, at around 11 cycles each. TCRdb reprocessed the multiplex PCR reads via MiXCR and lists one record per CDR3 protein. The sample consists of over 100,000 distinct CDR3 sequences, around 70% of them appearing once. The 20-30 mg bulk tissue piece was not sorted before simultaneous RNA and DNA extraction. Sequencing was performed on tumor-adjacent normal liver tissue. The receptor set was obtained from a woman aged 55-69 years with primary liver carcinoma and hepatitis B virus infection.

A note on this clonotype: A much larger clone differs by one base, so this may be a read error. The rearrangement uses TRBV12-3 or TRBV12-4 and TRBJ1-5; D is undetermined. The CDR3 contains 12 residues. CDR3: CTSTFRAQPQHF. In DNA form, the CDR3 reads TGTACCAGCACCTTTCGGGCTCAGCCCCAGCATTTT.

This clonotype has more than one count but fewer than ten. The CDR3 here is CASSLKLAGGVVDEQFF. As DNA, the CDR3 is TGCGCCAGCAGCCTAAAACTAGCGGGAGGAGTAGTGGATGAGCAGTTCTTC. The chain recombines TRBV5-1 with TRBJ2-1; 12 bases map to TRBD2. Germline trimming cut 4 bases from V and 8 bases from J; bases unmatched to any gene: 13. Germline V gene lookup returns CDR1 SGHRS and CDR2 YFSETQ. CDR3 length: 17 residues.

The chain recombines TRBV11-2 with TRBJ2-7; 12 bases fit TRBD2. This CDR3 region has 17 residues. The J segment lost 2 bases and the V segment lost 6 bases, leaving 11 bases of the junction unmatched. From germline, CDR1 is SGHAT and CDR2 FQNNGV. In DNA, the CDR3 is TGTGCCAGCAGTTCACAAGGGACTAGCGGGCTAACCTACGAGCAGTACTTC. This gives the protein CASSSQGTSGLTYEQYF. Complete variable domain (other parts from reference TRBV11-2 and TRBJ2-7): EAGVAQSPRYKIIEKRQSVAFWCNPISGHATLYWYQQILGQGPKLLIQFQNNGVVDDSQLPKDRFSAERLKGVDSTLKIQPAKLEDSAVYLCASSSQGTSGLTYEQYFGPGTRLTVT.

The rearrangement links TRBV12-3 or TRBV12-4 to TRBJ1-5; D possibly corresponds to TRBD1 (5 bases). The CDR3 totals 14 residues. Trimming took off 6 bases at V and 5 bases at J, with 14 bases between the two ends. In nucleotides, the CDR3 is TGTGCCAGCAGCCGTACAGGAGGCGATCAGCCCCAGCATTTT. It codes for CASSRTGGDQPQHF.

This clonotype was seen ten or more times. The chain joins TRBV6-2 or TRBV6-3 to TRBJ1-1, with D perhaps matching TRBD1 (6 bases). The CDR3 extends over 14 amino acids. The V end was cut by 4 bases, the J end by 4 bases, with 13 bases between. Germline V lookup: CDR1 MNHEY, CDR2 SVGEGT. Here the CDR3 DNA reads TGTGCCAGCAGTTTATCTGGGGGCGGCACTGAAGCTTTCTTT. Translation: CASSLSGGGTEAFF.

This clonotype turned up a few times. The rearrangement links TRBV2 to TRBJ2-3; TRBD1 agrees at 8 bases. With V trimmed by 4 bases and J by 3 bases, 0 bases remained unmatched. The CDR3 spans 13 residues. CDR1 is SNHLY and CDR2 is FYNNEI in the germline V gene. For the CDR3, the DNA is TGTGCCAGCAGTGGGGACAGGACAGATACGCAGTATTTT. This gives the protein CASSGDRTDTQYF.

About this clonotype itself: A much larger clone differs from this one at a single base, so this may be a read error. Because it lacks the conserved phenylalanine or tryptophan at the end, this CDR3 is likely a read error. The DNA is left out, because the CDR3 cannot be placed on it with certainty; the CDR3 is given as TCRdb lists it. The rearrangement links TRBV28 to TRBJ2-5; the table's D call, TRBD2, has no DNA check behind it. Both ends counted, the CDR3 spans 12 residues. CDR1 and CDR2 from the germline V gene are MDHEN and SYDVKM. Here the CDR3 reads CASSFSGRRGHL.

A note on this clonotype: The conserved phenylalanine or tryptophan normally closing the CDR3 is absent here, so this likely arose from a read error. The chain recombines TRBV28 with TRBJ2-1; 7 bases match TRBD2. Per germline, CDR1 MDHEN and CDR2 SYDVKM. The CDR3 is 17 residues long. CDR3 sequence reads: CTSSPGKSSGAYNEQFI. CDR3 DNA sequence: TGTACCAGCAGTCCTGGTAAGTCTAGCGGAGCCTACAATGAGCAGTTCATC.

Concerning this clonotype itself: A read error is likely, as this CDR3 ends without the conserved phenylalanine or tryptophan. CDR3 residues: CASTKSGTSGYKEQFL. In nucleotides, the CDR3 is TGTGCCAGCACGAAGTCTGGGACTAGCGGATACAAAGAGCAGTTCCTC. The rearrangement uses TRBV12-3 or TRBV12-4 and TRBJ2-1; 11 bases are shared with TRBD2. The CDR3 spans 16 residues.

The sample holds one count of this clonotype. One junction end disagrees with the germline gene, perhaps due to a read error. In DNA form, the CDR3 reads TGTGCCAGCACTTTGGCGGGATGGCGGCCCCAACATTTT. Translated: CASTLAGWRPQHF. The rearrangement uses TRBV12-3 or TRBV12-4 and TRBJ1-5; D is unclear. The CDR3 consists of 13 residues.

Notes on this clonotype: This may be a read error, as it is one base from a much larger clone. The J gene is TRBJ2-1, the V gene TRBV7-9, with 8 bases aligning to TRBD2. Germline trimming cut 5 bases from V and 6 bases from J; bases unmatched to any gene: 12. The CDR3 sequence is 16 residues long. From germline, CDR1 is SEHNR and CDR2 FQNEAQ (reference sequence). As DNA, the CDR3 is TGTGCCAGCAGCCCCGCGAGTCGGGCGGGAGGCAATGAGCAGTTCTTC. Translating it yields CASSPASRAGGNEQFF.

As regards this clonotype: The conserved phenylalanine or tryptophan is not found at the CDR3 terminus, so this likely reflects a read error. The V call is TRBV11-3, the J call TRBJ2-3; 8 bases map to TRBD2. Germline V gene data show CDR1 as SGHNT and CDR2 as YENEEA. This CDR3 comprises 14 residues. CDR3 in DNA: TGTTCCAGCAGCTTCAGGACTAGCACAGATACACAGTATCTT. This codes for CSSSFRTSTDTQYL.

In DNA, the CDR3 is TGTGCCAGCAGTTTATTGGGTCGCGAGCAGTACTTC. It specifies CASSLLGREQYF. The genes are TRBV28 and TRBJ2-7; D uncertain. Germline loops: CDR1 MDHEN, CDR2 SYDVKM. V lost 1 base, J lost 6 bases, and 7 bases lay in between. The CDR3 extends over 12 amino acids.

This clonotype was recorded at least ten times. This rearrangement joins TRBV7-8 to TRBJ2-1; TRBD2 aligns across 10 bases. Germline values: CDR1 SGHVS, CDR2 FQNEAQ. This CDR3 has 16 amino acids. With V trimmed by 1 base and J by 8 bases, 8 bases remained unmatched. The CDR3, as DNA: TGTGCCAGCAGCTTAGAACTAGCGGGATCCTGGGATGAGCAGTTCTTC. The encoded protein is CASSLELAGSWDEQFF.

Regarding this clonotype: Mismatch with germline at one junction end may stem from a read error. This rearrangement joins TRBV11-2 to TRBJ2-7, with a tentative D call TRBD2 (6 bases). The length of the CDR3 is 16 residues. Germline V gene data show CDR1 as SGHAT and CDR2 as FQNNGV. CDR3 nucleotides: TGTGCCTGCAGCTTAAGGATAACGGGAGCTCCCTACGAGCACTACTTC. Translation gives CACSLRITGAPYEHYF.

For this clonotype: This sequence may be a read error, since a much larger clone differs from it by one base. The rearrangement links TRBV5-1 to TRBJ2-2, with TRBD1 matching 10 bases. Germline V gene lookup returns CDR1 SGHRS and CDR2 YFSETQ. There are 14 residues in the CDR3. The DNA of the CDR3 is TGCGCCAGCAGTTGGACAGGGGGGGCCGGGGATCTGTTTTTT. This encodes CASSWTGGAGDLFF. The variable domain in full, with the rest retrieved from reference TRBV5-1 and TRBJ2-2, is KAGVTQTPRYLIKTRGQQVTLSCSPISGHRSVSWYQQTPGQGLQFLFEYFSETQRNKGNFPGRFSGRQFSNSRSEMNVSTLELGDSALYLCASSWTGGAGDLFFGEGSRLTVL.

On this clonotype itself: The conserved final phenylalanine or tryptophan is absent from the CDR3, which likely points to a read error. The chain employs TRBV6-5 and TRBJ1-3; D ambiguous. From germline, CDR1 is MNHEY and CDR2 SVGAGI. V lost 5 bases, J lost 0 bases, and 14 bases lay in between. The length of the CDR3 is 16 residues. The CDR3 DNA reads TGTGCCAGCAGTAGGAACGAGCAGCTCTCTGGAAACACCATATATTCT. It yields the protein CASSRNEQLSGNTIYS.

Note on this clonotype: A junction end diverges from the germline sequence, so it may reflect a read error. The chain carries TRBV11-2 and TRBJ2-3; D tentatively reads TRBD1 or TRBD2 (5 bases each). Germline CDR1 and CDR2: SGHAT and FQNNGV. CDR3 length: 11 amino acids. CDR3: CASNLGDTRYF. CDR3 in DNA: TGTGCCAGCAACTTGGGGGATACGCGGTATTTT.

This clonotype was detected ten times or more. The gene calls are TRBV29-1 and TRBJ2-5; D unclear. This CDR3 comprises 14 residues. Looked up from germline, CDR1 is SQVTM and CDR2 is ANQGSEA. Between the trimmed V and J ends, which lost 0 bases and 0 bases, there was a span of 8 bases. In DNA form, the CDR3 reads TGCAGCGTTGAAGAGCGGTACCACCAAGAGACCCAGTACTTC. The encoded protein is CSVEERYHQETQYF.

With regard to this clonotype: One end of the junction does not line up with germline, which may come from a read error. CDR3 DNA sequence: TGCGCCAGCAACCAAGCTTTGAACGCTGAAGCTTTCTTT. This translates into CASNQALNAEAFF. The chain carries TRBV4-1 and TRBJ1-1, with D hard to call. Germline CDR1 MGHRA, CDR2 YSYEKL. This CDR3 contains 13 residues.

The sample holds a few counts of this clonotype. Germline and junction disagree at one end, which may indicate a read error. CDR3 DNA sequence: TGTGCCAGCAGTACGGTTAGCAGGGAGCTGGTTTTT. The encoded protein is CASSTVSRELVF. V and J are TRBV6-1 and TRBJ2-2, with D perhaps matching TRBD1 or TRBD2 (5 bases each). This CDR3 spans 12 amino acids. The V gene's germline CDR1 is MNHNS and CDR2 SASEGT.